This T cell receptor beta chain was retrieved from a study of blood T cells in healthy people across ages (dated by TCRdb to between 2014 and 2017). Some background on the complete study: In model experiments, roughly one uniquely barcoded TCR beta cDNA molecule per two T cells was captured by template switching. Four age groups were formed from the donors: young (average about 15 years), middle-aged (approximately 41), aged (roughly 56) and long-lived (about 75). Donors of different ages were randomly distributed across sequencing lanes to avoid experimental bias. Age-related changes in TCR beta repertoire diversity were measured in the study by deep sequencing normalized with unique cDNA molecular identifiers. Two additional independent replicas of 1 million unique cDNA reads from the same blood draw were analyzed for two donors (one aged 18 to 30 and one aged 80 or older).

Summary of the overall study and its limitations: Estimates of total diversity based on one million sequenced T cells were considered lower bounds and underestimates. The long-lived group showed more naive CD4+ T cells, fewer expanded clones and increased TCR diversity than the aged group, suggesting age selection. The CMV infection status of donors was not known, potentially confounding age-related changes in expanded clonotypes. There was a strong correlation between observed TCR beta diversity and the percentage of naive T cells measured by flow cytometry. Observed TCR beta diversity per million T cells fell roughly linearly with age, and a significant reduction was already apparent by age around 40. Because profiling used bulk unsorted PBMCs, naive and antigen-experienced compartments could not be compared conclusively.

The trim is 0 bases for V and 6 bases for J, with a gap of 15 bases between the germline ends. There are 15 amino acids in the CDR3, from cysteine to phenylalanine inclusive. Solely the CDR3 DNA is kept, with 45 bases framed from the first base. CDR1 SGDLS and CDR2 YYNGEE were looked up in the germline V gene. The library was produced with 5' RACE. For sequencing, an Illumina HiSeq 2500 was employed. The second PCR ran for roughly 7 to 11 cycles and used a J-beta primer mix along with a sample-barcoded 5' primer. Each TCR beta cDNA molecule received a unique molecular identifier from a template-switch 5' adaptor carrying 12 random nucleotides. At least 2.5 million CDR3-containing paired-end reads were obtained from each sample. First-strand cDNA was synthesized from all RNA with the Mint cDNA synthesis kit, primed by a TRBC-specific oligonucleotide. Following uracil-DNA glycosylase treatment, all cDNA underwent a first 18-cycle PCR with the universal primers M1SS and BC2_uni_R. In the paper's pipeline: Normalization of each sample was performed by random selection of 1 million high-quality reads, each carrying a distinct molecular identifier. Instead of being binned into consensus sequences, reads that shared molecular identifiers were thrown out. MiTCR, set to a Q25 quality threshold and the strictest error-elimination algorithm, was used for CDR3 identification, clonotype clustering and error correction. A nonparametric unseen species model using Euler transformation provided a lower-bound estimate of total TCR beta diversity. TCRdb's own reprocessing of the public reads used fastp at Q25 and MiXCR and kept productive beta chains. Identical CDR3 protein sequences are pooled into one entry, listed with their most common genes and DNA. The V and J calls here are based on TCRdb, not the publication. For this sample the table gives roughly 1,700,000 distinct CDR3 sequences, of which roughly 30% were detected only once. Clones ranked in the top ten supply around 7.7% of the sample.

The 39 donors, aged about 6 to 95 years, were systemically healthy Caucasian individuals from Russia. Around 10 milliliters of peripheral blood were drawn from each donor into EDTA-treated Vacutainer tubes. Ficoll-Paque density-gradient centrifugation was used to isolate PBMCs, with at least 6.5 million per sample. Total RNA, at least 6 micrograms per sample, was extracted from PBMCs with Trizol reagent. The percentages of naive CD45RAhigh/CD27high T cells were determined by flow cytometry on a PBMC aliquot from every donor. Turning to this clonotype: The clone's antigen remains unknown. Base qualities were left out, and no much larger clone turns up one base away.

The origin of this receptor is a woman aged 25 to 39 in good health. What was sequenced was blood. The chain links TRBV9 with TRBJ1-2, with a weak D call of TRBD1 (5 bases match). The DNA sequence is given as TGTGCCAGCAGCGTAGGGGGCCTACCCCAGGATGGCTACACCTTC. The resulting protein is CASSVGGLPQDGYTF.